Shown below are 19 T cell receptor beta chains from a single sample sequenced in a study of cytomegalovirus exposure and HLA in healthy donors. In the PCR, 60 Vbeta and 13 Jbeta primers were used. TCRdb's table, derived via immunoSEQ multiplex PCR, lists solely in-frame clones and lacks some. The sample records 90,000 to 120,000 clones, about 75% being singletons. Sequenced: PBMCs. The receptors originated from a woman aged 18-29 years in good health and CMV-seropositive.

This chain uses TRBV29-1 with TRBJ2-2; the D gene is possibly TRBD1 (5 bases). CDR3 length: 14 residues. CDR1 SQVTM and CDR2 ANQGSEA come from the germline V gene. Trimming shortened V by 7 bases and J by 3 bases, and 15 bases separated the two germline ends. CDR3 coding DNA: TGCAGCGCCCAGGACCTCAGGGACACCGGGGAGCTGTTTTTT. Protein sequence: CSAQDLRDTGELFF.

This chain uses TRBV5-1 with TRBJ2-7; D may be TRBD1 (6 bases). V was shortened by 4 bases and J by 0 bases, with 11 bases between the two germline ends. From germline, CDR1 is SGHRS and CDR2 YFSETQ. This CDR3 spans 14 amino acids. As DNA, the CDR3 is TGCGCCAGCAGCCCCCGGGACACCTCCTACGAGCAGTACTTC. Translated: CASSPRDTSYEQYF.

Concerning this clone itself: At one end the junction does not follow the germline gene, possibly because of a read error. This sequence joins TRBV18 and TRBJ1-1; maybe TRBD1 (6 bases). The CDR3 is 14 residues long. From germline, CDR1 is KGHSH and CDR2 LQKENI. This chain's CDR3 is CGSSASGAGAEAFF. The CDR3 nucleotides read TGTGGCAGCTCTGCTTCAGGGGCCGGGGCTGAAGCTTTCTTT.

This clone was detected only once. This chain uses TRBV6-5 with TRBJ2-5, with D unclear. Matching the DNA end better, TRBJ2-7 makes the J call doubtful. CDR1 is MNHEY and CDR2 is SVGAGI in the germline V gene. CDR3 length: 11 amino acids. The CDR3 is CASSSSHEQYF. As DNA, the CDR3 is TGTGCCAGCAGTTCGAGCCACGAGCAGTACTTC.

This rearrangement joins TRBV2 to TRBJ2-5; 7 positions match TRBD1. The CDR3 has 14 amino acids. Germline V gene sequence: CDR1 SNHLY, CDR2 FYNNEI. Trimming took 6 bases from V and 2 from J; bases not matched to a gene: 6. CDR3 sequence (DNA): TGTGCCAGCAGAGGGACAGACGTTCAAGAGACCCAGTACTTC. As protein: CASRGTDVQETQYF.

The CDR3 spells CASNSGDYGYTF. Written as DNA, the CDR3 is TGTGCCAGCAATTCAGGGGACTATGGCTACACCTTC. The chain carries TRBV6-6 and TRBJ1-2; maybe TRBD1 (6 bases). Trimming pared 7 bases from V and 3 bases from J, leaving 9 bases between. CDR3 size: 12 residues. Germline V gives CDR1 MNHNY, CDR2 SVGAGI (reference sequence).

J is TRBJ2-3 and V is TRBV6-5; a weak D match, TRBD2 (7 bases). The V end lost 0 bases, the J end lost 2 bases, and 12 bases lay between the germline ends. The CDR3 covers 16 residues. Germline CDR1 is MNHEY and CDR2 is SVGAGI. CDR3 bases: TGTGCCAGCAGTTACTCGCTGGCGGGGGCCACAGATACGCAGTATTTT. Translation: CASSYSLAGATDTQYF.

The rearrangement joins TRBV5-4 to TRBJ2-1, with 7 bases fitting TRBD2. The V gene end was trimmed by 0 bases and the J gene end by 3 bases; junction bases not matched to a gene: 3. The V gene's germline CDR1 is SGHNT and CDR2 YYREEE (reference sequence). CDR3 length equals 15 residues. The CDR3 is CASSLDGGSYNEQFF. The DNA of the CDR3 is TGTGCCAGCAGCTTGGATGGCGGGAGCTACAATGAGCAGTTCTTC.

This clone was seen only a few times. The chain couples TRBV30 to TRBJ1-1; possible D gene TRBD1, 6 bases. CDR1 is GTSNPN, CDR2 SVGIG, per germline (reference sequence). The CDR3 consists of 14 residues. Trimming removed 5 bases at V and 0 bases at J, with 13 bases between. CDR3 residues: CAWQGSALNTEAFF. DNA for the CDR3: TGTGCCTGGCAGGGGTCTGCCCTGAACACTGAAGCTTTCTTT.

This chain links TRBV4-3 with TRBJ2-7; possibly TRBD2 for D (5 bases). The CDR3 has 13 amino acids. Germline CDR1 is LGHNA and CDR2 is YSLEER. Trimming removed 0 bases at V and 7 bases at J, with 10 bases between. The CDR3, as DNA: TGCGCCAGCAGCCAAGATATCGGGGAAGAGCAGTACTTC. Encoded protein: CASSQDIGEEQYF.

The CDR3 reads CASSRSRDTEAFF. The DNA for the CDR3 is TGTGCCAGCAGCCGTTCCCGGGACACTGAAGCTTTCTTT. This rearrangement joins TRBV6-4 to TRBJ1-1; D gene unclear. V was pared by 6 bases and J by 3 bases, with 11 bases between. Germline values: CDR1 MRHNA, CDR2 SNTAGT. The CDR3 is 13 residues long.

The J gene is TRBJ2-4, the V gene TRBV6-5; D is perhaps TRBD1 (6 bases). The V and J ends lost 0 bases and 2 bases respectively, with 11 bases between them. CDR1 and CDR2 (germline): MNHEY, SVGAGI. This CDR3 is 16 amino acids long. CDR3 bases: TGTGCCAGCAGTTACTCGATACAGGGCCCCAAAAACATTCAGTACTTC. Encoded protein: CASSYSIQGPKNIQYF.

This clone came up a few times. The V gene is TRBV18, the J gene TRBJ2-1, with 9 nucleotides matching TRBD2. The V gene end was trimmed by 6 bases and the J gene end by 10 bases; junction bases not matched to a gene: 7. Germline-derived CDR1 and CDR2 are KGHSH and LQKENI. This CDR3 is built from 13 residues. The CDR3 DNA reads as TGTGCCAGCTCCCTAGGGACTAGCCGGGAGCAGTTCTTC. Residues: CASSLGTSREQFF.

Remarks on this clone: Within the sample, other DNA sequences also encode this same CDR3. This chain connects TRBV27 to TRBJ1-5; TRBD1 matches at 10 bases. V was pared by 6 bases and J by 4 bases, with 0 bases of the junction left unmatched. CDR1 and CDR2 from the germline V gene are MNHEY and SMNVEV (reference sequence). CDR3 length equals 13 residues. This chain's CDR3 is CASRGQGNQPQHF. The CDR3 bases are TGTGCCAGCAGGGGACAGGGGAATCAGCCCCAGCATTTT.

The chain has TRBV5-6 and TRBJ2-7; TRBD2 matches 11 bases. Germline CDR1 and CDR2: SGHDT and YYEEEE. With 1 base clipped from V and 7 bases from J, the junction kept 10 bases outside the gene matches. This CDR3 is built from 16 residues. CDR3 coding DNA: TGTGCCAGCAGCTTGACCGGACTAGCGGGCCAAAGGGAGCAGTACTTC. It codes for CASSLTGLAGQREQYF.

The chain couples TRBV20-1 to TRBJ1-1; D uncertain. CDR3 length: 9 residues. The germline gives CDR1 DFQATT, CDR2 SNEGSKA (reference sequence). CDR3: CAGDTEAFF. In DNA, the CDR3 is TGCGCAGGCGACACTGAAGCTTTCTTT.

The chain employs TRBV25-1 and TRBJ1-4; D gene unclear. The J call is doubtful: the DNA matches TRBJ2-2 better. The germline V gene has CDR1 MGHDK and CDR2 SYGVNS. The CDR3 loop spans 14 amino acids. The CDR3 DNA reads as TGTGCCAGCAGCTCATACGGCAGGCTTAGGGAGCTGTTTTTT. As protein: CASSSYGRLRELFF.

The CDR3 here is CASSQSAGYRTEAFF. The CDR3 nucleotides are TGCGCCAGCAGCCAAAGTGCGGGTTACCGGACTGAAGCTTTCTTT. The chain links TRBV4-1 to TRBJ1-1; D gene uncertain. CDR3 length: 15 residues. The germline CDR1 and CDR2 sequences are MGHRA and YSYEKL. The V end lost 2 bases, the J end lost 5 bases, and 15 bases lay between the germline ends.

This rearrangement joins TRBV18 to TRBJ1-4; a weak D match, TRBD1 (6 bases). The CDR3 contains 15 residues. Germline loops: CDR1 KGHSH, CDR2 LQKENI. V dropped 4 bases and J dropped 4 bases, with 13 bases sitting between them. CDR3 protein: CASSRSGGLNEKLFF. The CDR3 DNA follows: TGTGCCAGCTCACGATCCGGGGGGCTTAATGAAAAACTGTTTTTT.